One sample yielded the 28 T cell receptor beta chains listed below, sequenced in a study of T-cell memory formation after mild COVID-19. TCRdb called the 5' RACE reads again in MiXCR, with one record for every CDR3 protein. The table has roughly 400,000 distinct CDR3 sequences, roughly 17% seen once. Sequenced sample: PBMCs or a T cell subset sorted from them (not recorded which). The source of these receptors is a man aged 18 to 30 who had mild COVID-19 (a few samples of this study predate the infection). Cell type and time point are not known.

The table lists this clonotype with a few counts. The chain combines TRBV29-1 with TRBJ2-1; D unresolved. The CDR3 totals 13 residues. Germline-derived CDR1 and CDR2 are SQVTM and ANQGSEA. Trimming shortened V by 2 bases and J by 0 bases, and 5 bases separated the two germline ends. CDR3 bases: TGCAGCGTTGAACTACGCTCCTACAATGAGCAGTTCTTC. Translating gives CSVELRSYNEQFF.

This clonotype was seen many times. CDR3 DNA sequence: TGCGCCAGCAGCCCAACTGCCGGAGACACCGGGGAGCTGTTTTTT. Protein product: CASSPTAGDTGELFF. The chain recombines TRBV5-1 with TRBJ2-2; unclear D gene. V was pared by 4 bases and J by 3 bases, with 13 bases between. This CDR3 has 15 residues. Per the germline V gene, CDR1 is SGHRS and CDR2 is YFSETQ. Variable domain in full (rest from reference TRBV5-1 and TRBJ2-2): KAGVTQTPRYLIKTRGQQVTLSCSPISGHRSVSWYQQTPGQGLQFLFEYFSETQRNKGNFPGRFSGRQFSNSRSEMNVSTLELGDSALYLCASSPTAGDTGELFFGEGSRLTVL.

This clonotype was counted a few times. This chain uses TRBV29-1 with TRBJ2-5, with 7 bases fitting TRBD2. V was pared by 0 bases and J by 1 base, with 11 bases of the junction left unmatched. The CDR3 covers 17 residues. The V gene's germline CDR1 is SQVTM and CDR2 ANQGSEA. The CDR3 region is CSVEELREAGIQETQYF. The CDR3 region has the DNA TGCAGCGTTGAAGAGTTACGGGAAGCGGGGATCCAAGAGACCCAGTACTTC.

V usage is TRBV11-3 and J usage is TRBJ2-3; the match to TRBD2 covers 12 bases. CDR1 is SGHNT and CDR2 is YENEEA in the germline V gene. The CDR3 length is 17 residues. Trimming at V came to 3 bases and at J to 2 bases, leaving 6 bases not matched to a gene. CDR3 sequence: CASSFRLAGANTDTQYF. The CDR3 nucleotides read TGTGCCAGCAGCTTCCGACTAGCGGGGGCCAACACAGATACGCAGTATTTT.

Regarding this clonotype: Germline is not matched at one junction end, which may reflect a read error. This sequence joins TRBV7-7 and TRBJ2-3, with D perhaps TRBD2 (8 bases). The CDR3 consists of 17 residues. CDR1 is SSHAT and CDR2 is FNYEAQ in the germline V gene (reference sequence). The CDR3 region is CASSQGGPGGALHTQYF. CDR3 DNA sequence: TGTGCTAGCAGCCAAGGGGGCCCGGGGGGGGCGCTCCATACGCAGTATTTT.

The chain uses TRBV5-1 and TRBJ2-5; 9 bases align to TRBD1. V gave up 0 bases and J gave up 3 bases; unmatched junction bases: 0. The CDR3 has 14 amino acids. CDR1 and CDR2 from the germline V gene are SGHRS and YFSETQ. The CDR3 region has the DNA TGCGCCAGCAGCTTGGGGACAGGGGAAGAGACCCAGTACTTC. Protein: CASSLGTGEETQYF.

At least ten counts were recorded for this clonotype. The chain combines TRBV7-2 with TRBJ2-3; 7 nucleotides line up with TRBD1. Germline lookup yields CDR1 SGHTA and CDR2 FQGNSA. The CDR3 has 14 amino acids. The J segment lost 5 bases and the V segment lost 5 bases, leaving 7 bases of the junction unmatched. CDR3: CASSPTGARDTQYF. CDR3 sequence (DNA): TGTGCCAGCAGCCCAACAGGGGCAAGAGATACGCAGTATTTT.

The sample holds a few counts of this clonotype. The chain couples TRBV20-1 to TRBJ2-1; 8 bases fit TRBD2. Germline V gives CDR1 DFQATT, CDR2 SNEGSKA (reference sequence). This CDR3 comprises 15 residues. Unmatched junction bases numbered 11, after V lost 0 bases and J lost 10 bases. DNA for the CDR3: TGCAGTGCTAGAGATCCGGAACGGGGGGGCGGCGAGCAGTTCTTC. It encodes CSARDPERGGGEQFF.

This clonotype was seen only a few times. V and J are TRBV7-2 and TRBJ2-7; the D gene is possibly TRBD2 (6 bases). CDR1 is SGHTA and CDR2 is FQGNSA in the germline V gene. Trimming removed 1 base from V and 0 bases from J, with 7 bases in between. The CDR3 contains 14 residues. CDR3 loop: CASSLGGDSYEQYF. Here the CDR3 DNA reads TGTGCCAGCAGCTTAGGCGGGGACTCCTACGAGCAGTACTTC.

The J gene is TRBJ1-3, the V gene TRBV18, with TRBD1 as a possible D gene (5 bases). The CDR3 is made up of 13 amino acids. The V gene lost 2 bases and the J gene lost 4 bases, with 6 bases spanning the gap. From germline, CDR1 is KGHSH and CDR2 LQKENI. The CDR3 region has the DNA TGTGCCAGCTCACCAGGGGACGGAAACACCATATATTTT. It translates to CASSPGDGNTIYF.

This rearrangement joins TRBV9 to TRBJ1-2, with 7 bases aligning to TRBD1. The V gene's germline CDR1 is SGDLS and CDR2 YYNGEE. This CDR3 has 16 residues. Trimming at V came to 4 bases and at J to 0 bases, leaving 9 bases not matched to a gene. CDR3 coding DNA: TGTGCCAGCAGCACCCGAGCCGGGACAGCTAACTATGGCTACACCTTC. Amino acids: CASSTRAGTANYGYTF. The entire variable domain, with the rest obtained from reference TRBV9 and TRBJ1-2, is as follows: DSGVTQTPKHLITATGQRVTLRCSPRSGDLSVYWYQQSLDQGLQFLIQYYNGEERAKGNILERFSAQQFPDLHSELNLSSLELGDSALYFCASSTRAGTANYGYTFGSGTRLTVV.

This clonotype was picked up a small number of times. The chain is built from TRBV5-6 and TRBJ2-3; D remains ambiguous. V lost 1 base and J 5 bases, leaving 5 bases between the germline ends. The CDR3 runs to 12 residues. Germline CDR1 SGHDT, CDR2 YYEEEE. The CDR3 DNA reads as TGTGCCAGCAGCTTGCAGGTAGATACGCAGTATTTT. Translation gives CASSLQVDTQYF. Full variable domain (missing parts from reference TRBV5-6 and TRBJ2-3): DAGVTQSPTHLIKTRGQQVTLRCSPKSGHDTVSWYQQALGQGPQFIFQYYEEEERQRGNFPDRFSGHQFPNYSSELNVNALLLGDSALYLCASSLQVDTQYFGPGTRLTVL.

This clonotype has a count of ten or more. This CDR3 is CASSDRAEQPQHF. The CDR3, as DNA: TGTGCCAGCAGTGATAGGGCTGAGCAGCCCCAGCATTTT. This sequence joins TRBV12-3 or TRBV12-4 and TRBJ1-5; no clear D gene. The CDR3 has 13 amino acids. Between the trimmed V and J ends, which lost 5 bases and 7 bases, there was a span of 12 bases.

In its sample, this clonotype was seen a few times. The chain links TRBV4-1 to TRBJ2-5, with TRBD2 matching over 11 bases. Germline-derived CDR1 and CDR2 are MGHRA and YSYEKL. The trim removed 3 bases at V and 5 bases at J, leaving 8 bases unmatched. This CDR3 region has 16 residues. The CDR3 bases are TGCGCCAGCAGCCAGGGTAGCGGGGGGGCTCGGGAGACCCAGTACTTC. Encoded protein: CASSQGSGGARETQYF.

The V and J genes are TRBV7-2 and TRBJ2-7; D tentatively reads TRBD1 or TRBD2 (5 bases each). With 4 bases removed from V and 5 bases from J, the gap between germline ends came to 15 bases. The CDR3 contains 14 residues. Germline V lookup: CDR1 SGHTA, CDR2 FQGNSA. CDR3: CASSSRDRKDEQYV. In DNA, the CDR3 is TGTGCCAGCAGCTCCCGGGACCGAAAGGACGAGCAGTACGTC.

The rearrangement joins TRBV5-1 to TRBJ1-1, with a possible D match to TRBD1 (5 bases). V lost 1 base to trimming and J lost 8 bases, with 15 bases between them. Germline-derived CDR1 and CDR2 are SGHRS and YFSETQ. The length of the CDR3 is 14 residues. CDR3 amino acids: CASSLYSPGTEAFF. The CDR3 region has the DNA TGCGCCAGCAGCTTGTATTCCCCAGGGACCGAAGCTTTCTTT.

The genes are TRBV20-1 and TRBJ2-7; D may be TRBD1 (5 bases). Trimming took 6 bases from V and 5 from J, leaving 23 bases between them. This CDR3 has 15 amino acids. Per the germline V gene, CDR1 is DFQATT and CDR2 is SNEGSKA (reference sequence). CDR3 sequence reads: CSASPTWGGGNEQYF. For the CDR3, the DNA is TGCAGTGCATCTCCTACGTGGGGCGGTGGGAACGAGCAGTACTTC.

This sequence joins TRBV6-6 and TRBJ1-2, with 8 bases lining up with TRBD1. With 5 bases clipped from V and 6 bases from J, the junction kept 8 bases outside the gene matches. There are 14 residues in the CDR3. The germline V gene encodes CDR1 MNHNY and CDR2 SVGAGI (reference sequence). The CDR3 region is CASSHQTGDNGYTF. The CDR3 DNA follows: TGTGCCAGCAGTCACCAGACAGGGGACAATGGCTACACCTTC.

This clonotype appeared many times. CDR3 region: CASSNHELTEAFF. Here the CDR3 DNA reads TGTGCCAGTAGTAACCATGAGCTCACTGAAGCTTTCTTT. This chain uses TRBV19 with TRBJ1-1; D not resolved. V lost 4 bases to trimming and J lost 4 bases, with 10 bases between them. The germline V gene encodes CDR1 LNHDA and CDR2 SQIVND (reference sequence). CDR3 size: 13 residues.

The rearrangement links TRBV4-1 to TRBJ2-2; 8 bases match TRBD1. CDR1 and CDR2 (germline): MGHRA, YSYEKL. Trimming took 3 bases from V and 3 from J; bases not matched to a gene: 3. This CDR3 comprises 15 residues. The CDR3 sequence is CASSQKTGDTGELFF. The CDR3 DNA sequence: TGCGCCAGCAGCCAGAAGACAGGGGACACCGGGGAGCTGTTTTTT.

V usage is TRBV7-2 and J usage is TRBJ2-7, with D tentatively TRBD2 (6 bases). The CDR3 runs 15 residues. The germline V gene has CDR1 SGHTA and CDR2 FQGNSA. Trimming pared 4 bases from V and 5 bases from J, leaving 18 bases between. CDR3 nucleotide sequence: TGTGCCAGCAGCTACACTGGGGACGGGGGACACGAGCAGTACGTC. It is translated as CASSYTGDGGHEQYV.

This clonotype was counted a few times. The rearrangement uses TRBV12-3 or TRBV12-4 and TRBJ1-1; D may be TRBD1 (5 bases). With 5 bases removed from V and 5 bases from J, the gap between germline ends came to 15 bases. This CDR3 has 14 residues. CDR3 sequence reads: CASSLGPGLTEAFF. CDR3 in DNA: TGTGCCAGCAGTCTCGGCCCGGGGCTTACTGAAGCTTTCTTT.

This clonotype was seen a handful of times. The chain uses TRBV3-1 and TRBJ2-7; D is unresolved. The germline gives CDR1 LGHDT, CDR2 YNNKEL (reference sequence). The CDR3 is 13 amino acids. Trimming pared 3 bases from V and 2 bases from J, leaving 8 bases between. The CDR3 loop is CASSQRLPYEQYV. CDR3 DNA sequence: TGTGCCAGCAGCCAGCGTCTGCCCTACGAGCAGTACGTC.

V gene TRBV18 combines with J gene TRBJ2-3, with D possibly being TRBD2 (5 bases). The CDR3 consists of 15 residues. V lost 3 bases, J lost 2 bases, and 12 bases lay in between. Germline lookup yields CDR1 KGHSH and CDR2 LQKENI. The CDR3 nucleotides read TGTGCCAGCTCACCCGGCGGGTATGACACAGATACGCAGTATTTT. It specifies CASSPGGYDTDTQYF.

This clonotype has more than one count but fewer than ten. The V call is TRBV9, the J call TRBJ2-2, with D hard to call. The ends were cut back, 4 bases at V and 0 bases at J, with 19 bases in the middle. This CDR3 is built from 18 residues. Germline CDR1 and CDR2: SGDLS and YYNGEE. CDR3 DNA sequence: TGTGCCAGCAGCCCCCGGCCGTTATTGGGGACGAACACCGGGGAGCTGTTTTTT. This encodes CASSPRPLLGTNTGELFF. The full variable domain, rest sourced from reference TRBV9 and TRBJ2-2, is DSGVTQTPKHLITATGQRVTLRCSPRSGDLSVYWYQQSLDQGLQFLIQYYNGEERAKGNILERFSAQQFPDLHSELNLSSLELGDSALYFCASSPRPLLGTNTGELFFGEGSRLTVL.

The chain links TRBV5-1 to TRBJ2-3, with 12 bases lining up with TRBD2. V shed 5 bases and J 2 bases; nucleotides not matched to a gene: 6. There are 16 residues in the CDR3. Germline V CDR1 and CDR2: SGHRS, YFSETQ. The CDR3 DNA reads TGCGCCAGCAGTTGGCTAGCGGGGGGGATCACAGATACGCAGTATTTT. It specifies CASSWLAGGITDTQYF.

The genes are TRBV4-1 and TRBJ1-4; TRBD1 matches 7 bases. Germline values: CDR1 MGHRA, CDR2 YSYEKL. J was trimmed by 7 bases and V by 0 bases; bases with no gene match: 2. CDR3 size: 14 residues. The CDR3 region has the DNA TGCGCCAGCAGCCAAGACAGGGGGGTTGAAAAACTGTTTTTT. Protein: CASSQDRGVEKLFF.

CDR3 nucleotide sequence: TGTGCCAGCCGGAGAAGCGGGGGGACCTACGAGCAGTACTTC. It yields the protein CASRRSGGTYEQYF. The chain is built from TRBV6-2 or TRBV6-3 and TRBJ2-7; 9 positions agree with TRBD2. The CDR3 is 14 residues long. CDR1 MNHEY and CDR2 SVGEGT come from the germline V gene. V lost 8 bases and J lost 2; bases outside the gene matches: 7.